Presented here are 18 T cell receptor beta chains from one specimen sequenced in a study of CD8 T cells in ankylosing spondylitis. TCRdb called the 5' RACE reads again in MiXCR, with one record for every CDR3 protein. The sample contains roughly 670,000 distinct CDR3 sequences, over 15% of which appear only once. Which antigens these TCRs recognize remains unknown. Notes on the study in general: One TCR beta motif, made up of eight or nine highly homologous variants, appeared characteristic of ankylosing spondylitis blood.

The sample taken for sequencing was blood, either unsorted or a sorted T cell fraction (not recorded which). Receptor source: a male donor with ankylosing spondylitis.

CDR3 nucleotide sequence: TGTGCCACCAGCAGAGACTCCGGGACAGGGAACTACAATGAGCAGTTCTTC. Translating gives CATSRDSGTGNYNEQFF. The chain combines TRBV15 with TRBJ2-1; 9 bases line up with TRBD1. The CDR3 totals 17 residues. Germline V gene data show CDR1 as LNHNV and CDR2 as YYDKDF (reference sequence). The V gene end was trimmed by 0 bases and the J gene end by 3 bases; junction bases not matched to a gene: 6.

The chain joins TRBV29-1 to TRBJ2-7; D is possibly TRBD2 (5 bases). The CDR3 is made up of 12 amino acids. Per germline, CDR1 SQVTM and CDR2 ANQGSEA. Trimming shortened V by 7 bases and J by 2 bases, and 12 bases separated the two germline ends. CDR3: CSALRGTYEQYF. The CDR3 region has the DNA TGCAGCGCTTTACGAGGGACCTACGAGCAGTACTTC.

The V call is TRBV5-1, the J call TRBJ2-5; 10 bases line up with TRBD1. CDR3 size: 16 residues. The V and J ends lost 2 bases and 5 bases, in that order; junction bases with no gene match: 9. The germline V gene has CDR1 SGHRS and CDR2 YFSETQ. The CDR3 spells CASSLNPTGGMETQYF. The CDR3 DNA reads as TGCGCCAGCAGCTTAAACCCGACAGGGGGCATGGAGACCCAGTACTTC.

The rearrangement links TRBV20-1 to TRBJ1-5, with D maybe TRBD1 (5 bases). Trimming removed 3 bases from V and 5 bases from J, with 17 bases in between. This CDR3 is 15 amino acids long. From germline, CDR1 is DFQATT and CDR2 SNEGSKA (reference sequence). The DNA of the CDR3 is TGCAGTGCTAGGCAACTTCAGGGAGGCCATCAGCCCCAGCATTTT. Amino acids: CSARQLQGGHQPQHF.

In its sample, this clonotype was seen many times. This chain uses TRBV6-6 with TRBJ2-5; D is perhaps TRBD1 (6 bases). Germline CDR1 reads MNHNY; CDR2 reads SVGAGI (reference sequence). V was cut by 4 bases and J by 5 bases, with 8 bases left in between. The CDR3 totals 12 residues. The CDR3 nucleotides read TGTGCCAGCAGTTCAGGGGCGGAGACCCAGTACTTC. It is translated as CASSSGAETQYF.

This clonotype was recorded at least ten times. This chain connects TRBV24-1 to TRBJ2-1; 12 bases are a match to TRBD2. The CDR3 is 17 amino acids. The germline V gene has CDR1 KGHDR and CDR2 SFDVKD. Trimming cost V 4 bases and J 0 bases; bases outside gene matches: 3. The CDR3 sequence: CATSEWTSGDSYNEQFF. Written as DNA, the CDR3 is TGTGCCACCAGTGAGTGGACTAGCGGGGACTCCTACAATGAGCAGTTCTTC.

The genes are TRBV6-1 and TRBJ1-1; D not resolved. Germline V gene lookup returns CDR1 MNHNS and CDR2 SASEGT. V shed 2 bases and J shed 3 bases, with 13 bases lying between them. The CDR3 loop spans 15 amino acids. The CDR3 DNA reads TGTGCCAGCAGTGAAATAGGCGCCTTGTACACTGAAGCTTTCTTT. Encoded protein: CASSEIGALYTEAFF.

The CDR3 loop reads CATSNLAGATDTQYF. The CDR3, as DNA: TGTGCCACCAGCAACCTAGCGGGAGCCACAGATACGCAGTATTTT. The chain uses TRBV15 and TRBJ2-3; 10 bases fit TRBD2. The V and J ends lost 4 bases and 2 bases, in that order; junction bases with no gene match: 3. The CDR3 totals 15 residues. Germline V gene lookup returns CDR1 LNHNV and CDR2 YYDKDF (reference sequence).

Worth noting for this clonotype: A much more abundant neighbour one base away suggests this may be a read error. The chain employs TRBV4-1 and TRBJ2-5; D might be TRBD1 (5 bases). The germline gives CDR1 MGHRA, CDR2 YSYEKL. CDR3 length: 13 residues. CDR3 in amino acids: CASCQVGAETQYF. The CDR3 region has the DNA TGCGCCAGCTGCCAAGTAGGGGCAGAGACCCAGTACTTC.

V gene TRBV3-1 combines with J gene TRBJ1-6, with unresolved D. Germline V lookup: CDR1 LGHDT, CDR2 YNNKEL (reference sequence). Trimming shortened V by 3 bases and J by 7 bases, and 19 bases separated the two germline ends. CDR3 length: 17 amino acids. The CDR3 region has the DNA TGTGCCAGCAGCCACCTTGCCCTTTTGCCGGGGAATTCACCCCTCCACTTT. Translating gives CASSHLALLPGNSPLHF.

The chain is built from TRBV29-1 and TRBJ2-7; D unresolved. This CDR3 spans 12 amino acids. V shed 3 bases and J shed 4 bases, with 10 bases lying between them. Per germline, CDR1 SQVTM and CDR2 ANQGSEA. The DNA for the CDR3 is TGCAGCGTTGAGGGCAGAGCTTACGAGCAGTACTTC. Protein sequence: CSVEGRAYEQYF.

This clonotype was observed a few times. The genes are TRBV2 and TRBJ2-6; D gene unclear. V was trimmed by 8 bases and J by 5 bases, leaving 13 bases between them. Looked up from germline, CDR1 is SNHLY and CDR2 is FYNNEI. The CDR3 consists of 14 residues. This chain's CDR3 is CASHFDRRANVLTF. The CDR3 DNA reads TGTGCCAGCCACTTTGACCGGAGGGCCAACGTCCTGACTTTC. Complete variable domain (other parts from reference TRBV2 and TRBJ2-6): EPEVTQTPSHQVTQMGQEVILRCVPISNHLYFYWYRQILGQKVEFLVSFYNNEISEKSEIFDDQFSVERPDGSNFTLKIRSTKLEDSAMYFCASHFDRRANVLTFGAGSRLTVL.

In this sample, this clonotype turned up many times. This chain links TRBV14 with TRBJ2-2, with no clear D. The V gene lost 0 bases and the J gene lost 3 bases, with 5 bases spanning the gap. CDR1 and CDR2 (germline): SGHDN, FVKESK. The CDR3 covers 14 residues. CDR3: CASSQDLDTGELFF. In DNA, the CDR3 is TGTGCCAGCAGCCAAGATCTTGACACCGGGGAGCTGTTTTTT.

This rearrangement joins TRBV20-1 to TRBJ1-2; TRBD1 agrees at 8 bases. V lost 6 bases and J lost 3; bases outside the gene matches: 18. Germline V lookup: CDR1 DFQATT, CDR2 SNEGSKA (reference sequence). The CDR3 is 17 residues long. CDR3 DNA: TGCAGTGCAGGAGCCCCGGGACAGGTGGTAGGCTACTATGGCTACACCTTC. It encodes CSAGAPGQVVGYYGYTF.

This clonotype appeared a few times. The J gene is TRBJ2-1, the V gene TRBV12-3 or TRBV12-4; 13 bases line up with TRBD2. The CDR3 has 16 amino acids. V shed 7 bases and J 8 bases; nucleotides not matched to a gene: 11. Here the CDR3 DNA reads TGTGCCAGCATCCTCTCACTAGCGGGGGGGAGAGATGAGCAGTTCTTC. Residues: CASILSLAGGRDEQFF.

This clonotype was seen at least ten times. This chain uses TRBV5-1 with TRBJ2-7; either TRBD1 or TRBD2 may supply D (5 bases each). V dropped 4 bases and J dropped 3 bases, with 14 bases sitting between them. Looked up from germline, CDR1 is SGHRS and CDR2 is YFSETQ. This CDR3 contains 14 residues. CDR3 region: CASSRDRLNYEQYF. CDR3 nucleotides: TGCGCCAGCAGCCGGGACCGTCTGAACTACGAGCAGTACTTC.

V usage is TRBV6-5 and J usage is TRBJ2-1; D ambiguous. The CDR3 sequence is 15 residues long. V dropped 0 bases and J dropped 0 bases, with 6 bases sitting between them. CDR1 is MNHEY and CDR2 is SVGAGI in the germline V gene. The DNA for the CDR3 is TGTGCCAGCAGTTACTCTGGTAGCTCCTACAATGAGCAGTTCTTC. Its protein is CASSYSGSSYNEQFF.

In its sample, this clonotype was seen a few times. The rearrangement joins TRBV6-1 to TRBJ1-3, with 7 bases fitting TRBD1. Germline V gene lookup returns CDR1 MNHNS and CDR2 SASEGT. This CDR3 is built from 16 residues. V was pared by 6 bases and J by 0 bases, with 8 bases of the junction left unmatched. This chain's CDR3 is CASSGGQLNSGNTIYF. In DNA form, the CDR3 reads TGTGCCAGCAGCGGGGGACAGCTTAACTCTGGAAACACCATATATTTT.